The T cell receptor beta chain described here comes from a study of blood T cell repertoires in COVID-19. Using immunoSEQ multiplex PCR, the repertoire was profiled, and TCRdb retains in-frame clones only, with some absent. The sample lists approximately 150,000 clones, around 80% occurring once. The CDR3 sequence is 15 residues long. Germline lookup yields CDR1 MGHRA and CDR2 YSYEKL. J was trimmed by 0 bases and V by 3 bases; bases with no gene match: 4. The genes are TRBV4-1 and TRBJ2-5; TRBD2 matches at 7 bases. The specimen was peripheral blood. The receptor's source is a woman aged 70-85 years with acute or convalescent COVID-19. CDR3 sequence (DNA): TGCGCCAGCAGCCAGACTAGCCGGTACCAAGAGACCCAGTACTTC. Translated: CASSQTSRYQETQYF.